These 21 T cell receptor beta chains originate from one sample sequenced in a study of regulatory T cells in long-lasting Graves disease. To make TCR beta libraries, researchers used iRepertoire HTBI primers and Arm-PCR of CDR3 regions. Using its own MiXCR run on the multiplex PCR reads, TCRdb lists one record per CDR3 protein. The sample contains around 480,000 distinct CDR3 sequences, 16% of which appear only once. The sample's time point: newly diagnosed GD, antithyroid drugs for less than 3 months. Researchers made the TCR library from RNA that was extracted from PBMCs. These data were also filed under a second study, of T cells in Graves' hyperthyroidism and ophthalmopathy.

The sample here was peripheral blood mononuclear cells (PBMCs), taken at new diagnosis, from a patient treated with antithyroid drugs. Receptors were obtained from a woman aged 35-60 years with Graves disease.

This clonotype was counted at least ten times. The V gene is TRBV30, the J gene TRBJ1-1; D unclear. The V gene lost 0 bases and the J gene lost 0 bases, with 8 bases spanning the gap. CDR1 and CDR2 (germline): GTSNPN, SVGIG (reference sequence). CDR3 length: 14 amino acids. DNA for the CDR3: TGTGCCTGGAGTGTAGGACCGGTGAACACTGAAGCTTTCTTT. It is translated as CAWSVGPVNTEAFF.

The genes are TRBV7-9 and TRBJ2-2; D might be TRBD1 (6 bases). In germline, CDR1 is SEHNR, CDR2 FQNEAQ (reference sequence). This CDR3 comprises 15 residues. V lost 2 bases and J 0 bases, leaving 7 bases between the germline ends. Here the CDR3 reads CASSLWGPNTGELFF. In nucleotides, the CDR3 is TGTGCCAGCAGCTTATGGGGGCCGAACACCGGGGAGCTGTTTTTT. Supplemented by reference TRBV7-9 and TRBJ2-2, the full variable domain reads DTGVSQNPRHKITKRGQNVTFRCDPISEHNRLYWYRQTLGQGPEFLTYFQNEAQLEKSRLLSDRFSAERPKGSFSTLEIQRTEQGDSAMYLCASSLWGPNTGELFFGEGSRLTVL.

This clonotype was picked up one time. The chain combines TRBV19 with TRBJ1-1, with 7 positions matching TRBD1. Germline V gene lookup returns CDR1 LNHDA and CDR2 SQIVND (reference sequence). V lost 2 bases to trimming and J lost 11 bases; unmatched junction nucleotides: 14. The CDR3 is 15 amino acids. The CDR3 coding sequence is TGTGCCAGTAGTATACTTGACGCTCGACAGGGTCCGGCTTTCTTT. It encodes CASSILDARQGPAFF.

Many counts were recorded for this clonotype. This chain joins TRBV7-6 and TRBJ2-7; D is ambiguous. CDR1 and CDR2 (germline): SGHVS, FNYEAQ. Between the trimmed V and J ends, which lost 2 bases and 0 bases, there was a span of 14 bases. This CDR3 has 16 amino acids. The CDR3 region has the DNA TGTGCCAGCAGCTTACCCGTTAATCGGAGCTCCTACGAGCAGTACTTC. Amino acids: CASSLPVNRSSYEQYF.

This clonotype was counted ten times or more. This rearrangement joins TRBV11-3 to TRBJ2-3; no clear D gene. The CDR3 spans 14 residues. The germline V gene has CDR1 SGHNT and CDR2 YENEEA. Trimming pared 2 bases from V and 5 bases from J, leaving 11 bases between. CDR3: CASSLTDGVDTQYF. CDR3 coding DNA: TGTGCCAGCAGCTTAACGGACGGAGTAGATACGCAGTATTTT.

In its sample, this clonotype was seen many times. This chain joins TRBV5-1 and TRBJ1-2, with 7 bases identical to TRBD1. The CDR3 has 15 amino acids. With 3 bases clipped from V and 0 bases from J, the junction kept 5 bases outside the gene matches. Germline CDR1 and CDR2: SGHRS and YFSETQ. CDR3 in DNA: TGCGCCAGCAGCTCCCAGGGGACAGCTAACTATGGCTACACCTTC. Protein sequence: CASSSQGTANYGYTF.

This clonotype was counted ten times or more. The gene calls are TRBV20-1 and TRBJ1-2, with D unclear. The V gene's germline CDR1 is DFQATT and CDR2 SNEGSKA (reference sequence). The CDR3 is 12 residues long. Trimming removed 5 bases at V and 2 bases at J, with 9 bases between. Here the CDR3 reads CSAFAVNYGYTF. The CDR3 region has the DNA TGCAGTGCTTTCGCCGTAAACTATGGCTACACCTTC.

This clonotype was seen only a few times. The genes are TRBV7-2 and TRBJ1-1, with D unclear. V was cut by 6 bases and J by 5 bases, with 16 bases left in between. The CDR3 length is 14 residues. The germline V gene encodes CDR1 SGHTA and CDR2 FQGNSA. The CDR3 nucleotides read TGTGCCAGCAGGCCGGTAGGGCTCGGTACTGAAGCTTTCTTT. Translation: CASRPVGLGTEAFF.

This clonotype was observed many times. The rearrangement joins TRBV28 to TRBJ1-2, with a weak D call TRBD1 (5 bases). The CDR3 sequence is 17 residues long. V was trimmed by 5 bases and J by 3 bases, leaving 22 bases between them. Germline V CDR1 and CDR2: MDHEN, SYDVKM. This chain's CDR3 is CASSPHRGRASDYGYTF. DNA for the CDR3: TGTGCCAGCAGTCCACACCGGGGCAGGGCCTCGGACTATGGCTACACCTTC.

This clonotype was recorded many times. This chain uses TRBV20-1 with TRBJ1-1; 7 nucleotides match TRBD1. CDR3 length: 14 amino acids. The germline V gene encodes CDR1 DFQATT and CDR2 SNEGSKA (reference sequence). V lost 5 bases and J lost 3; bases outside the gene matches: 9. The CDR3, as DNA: TGCAGTGCTGTGGAGGGGGCAGCGGACACTGAAGCTTTCTTT. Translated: CSAVEGAADTEAFF.

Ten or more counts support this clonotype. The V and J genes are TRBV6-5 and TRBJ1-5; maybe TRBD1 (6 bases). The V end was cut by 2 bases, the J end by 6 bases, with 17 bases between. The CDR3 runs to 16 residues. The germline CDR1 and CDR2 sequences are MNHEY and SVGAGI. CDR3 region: CASSYVRQVQGQPQHF. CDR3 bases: TGTGCCAGCAGTTACGTCCGACAGGTTCAAGGTCAGCCCCAGCATTTT.

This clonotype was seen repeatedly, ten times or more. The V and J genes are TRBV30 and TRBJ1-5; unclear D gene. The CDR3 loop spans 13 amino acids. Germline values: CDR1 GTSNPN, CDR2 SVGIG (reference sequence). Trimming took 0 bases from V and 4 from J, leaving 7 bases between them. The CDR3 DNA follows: TGTGCCTGGAGTGTCGAAAGGAATCAGCCCCAGCATTTT. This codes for CAWSVERNQPQHF.

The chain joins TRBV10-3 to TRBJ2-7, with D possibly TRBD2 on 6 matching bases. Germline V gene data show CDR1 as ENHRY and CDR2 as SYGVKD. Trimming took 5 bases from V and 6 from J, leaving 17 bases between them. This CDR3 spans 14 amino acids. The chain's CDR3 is CAISPGPGVSEQYF. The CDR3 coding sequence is TGTGCCATCAGTCCGGGACCGGGGGTTTCCGAGCAGTACTTC.

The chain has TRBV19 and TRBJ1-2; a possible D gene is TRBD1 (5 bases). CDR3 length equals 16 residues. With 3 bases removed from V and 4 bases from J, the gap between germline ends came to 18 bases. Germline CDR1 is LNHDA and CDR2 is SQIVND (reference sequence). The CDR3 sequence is CASSIEGARALYGYTF. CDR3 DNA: TGTGCCAGTAGTATCGAAGGGGCCAGGGCACTCTATGGCTACACCTTC.

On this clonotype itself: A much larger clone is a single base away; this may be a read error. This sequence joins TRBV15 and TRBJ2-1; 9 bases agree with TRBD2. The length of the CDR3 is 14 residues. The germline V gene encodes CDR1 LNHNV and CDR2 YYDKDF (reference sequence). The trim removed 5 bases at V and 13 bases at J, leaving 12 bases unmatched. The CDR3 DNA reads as TGTGCCACCAGCTTACAGGGGACTAGCAGGGTTCAGTTCTTC. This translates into CATSLQGTSRVQFF. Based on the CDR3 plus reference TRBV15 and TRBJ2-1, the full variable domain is DAMVIQNPRYQVTQFGKPVTLSCSQTLNHNVMYWYQQKSSQAPKLLFHYYDKDFNNEADTPDNFQSRRPNTSFCFLDIRSPGLGDTAMYLCATSLQGTSRVQFFGPGTRLTVL.

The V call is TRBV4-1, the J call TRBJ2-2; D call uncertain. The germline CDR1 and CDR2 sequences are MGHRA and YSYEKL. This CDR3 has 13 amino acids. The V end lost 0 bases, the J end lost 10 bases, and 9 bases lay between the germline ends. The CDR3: CASSQDYRPELFF. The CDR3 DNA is TGCGCCAGCAGCCAAGACTACCGTCCGGAGCTGTTTTTT.

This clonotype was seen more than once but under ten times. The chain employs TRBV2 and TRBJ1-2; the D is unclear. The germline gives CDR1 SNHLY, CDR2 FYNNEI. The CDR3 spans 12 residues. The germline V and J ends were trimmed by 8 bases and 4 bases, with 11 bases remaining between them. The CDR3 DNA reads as TGTGCCAGCGGAGTACACAGCTATGGCTACACCTTC. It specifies CASGVHSYGYTF.

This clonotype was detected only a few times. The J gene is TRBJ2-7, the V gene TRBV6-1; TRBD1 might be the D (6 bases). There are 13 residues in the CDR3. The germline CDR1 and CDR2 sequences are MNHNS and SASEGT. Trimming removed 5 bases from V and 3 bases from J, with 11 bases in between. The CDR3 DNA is TGTGCCAGCAGTCTTGACAGGATCTACGAGCAGTACTTC. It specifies CASSLDRIYEQYF.

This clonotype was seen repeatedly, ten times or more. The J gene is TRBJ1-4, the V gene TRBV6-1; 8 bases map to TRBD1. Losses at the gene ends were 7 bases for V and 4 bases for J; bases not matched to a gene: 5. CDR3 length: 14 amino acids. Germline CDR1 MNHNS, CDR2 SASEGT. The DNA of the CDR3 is TGTGCCAGCAAACTACAGGGGGGTAATGAAAAACTGTTTTTT. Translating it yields CASKLQGGNEKLFF.

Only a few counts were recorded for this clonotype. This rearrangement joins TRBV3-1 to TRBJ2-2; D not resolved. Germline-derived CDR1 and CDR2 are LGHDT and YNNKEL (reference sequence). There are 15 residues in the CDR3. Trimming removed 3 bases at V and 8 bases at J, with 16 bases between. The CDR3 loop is CASSHSGEVTGELFF. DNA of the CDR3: TGTGCCAGCAGCCACTCGGGTGAGGTGACGGGGGAGCTGTTTTTT.

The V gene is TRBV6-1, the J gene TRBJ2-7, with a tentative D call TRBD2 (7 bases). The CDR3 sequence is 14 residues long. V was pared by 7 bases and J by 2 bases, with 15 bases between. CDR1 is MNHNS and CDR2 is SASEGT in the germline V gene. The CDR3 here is CASTPGGMTYEQYF. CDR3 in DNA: TGTGCCAGCACACCGGGGGGCATGACCTACGAGCAGTACTTC.